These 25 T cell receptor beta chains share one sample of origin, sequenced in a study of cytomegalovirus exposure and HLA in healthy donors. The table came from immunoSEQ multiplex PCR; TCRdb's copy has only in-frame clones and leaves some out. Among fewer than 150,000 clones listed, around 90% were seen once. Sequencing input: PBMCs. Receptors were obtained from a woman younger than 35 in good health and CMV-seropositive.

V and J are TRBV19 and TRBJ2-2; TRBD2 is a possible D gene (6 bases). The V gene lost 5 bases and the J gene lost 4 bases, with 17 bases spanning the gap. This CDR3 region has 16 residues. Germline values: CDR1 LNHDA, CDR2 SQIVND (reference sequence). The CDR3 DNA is TGTGCCAGTAGTCCCCGGGGCCGGCGGGGCACCGGGGAGCTGTTTTTT. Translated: CASSPRGRRGTGELFF.

CDR3: CAWSHRGSYTEAFF. For the CDR3, the DNA is TGTGCCTGGAGTCACAGGGGATCATACACTGAAGCTTTCTTT. This chain uses TRBV30 with TRBJ1-1, with 7 nucleotides matching TRBD1. This CDR3 has 14 amino acids. V lost 2 bases to trimming and J lost 3 bases; unmatched junction nucleotides: 6. Germline-derived CDR1 and CDR2 are GTSNPN and SVGIG (reference sequence).

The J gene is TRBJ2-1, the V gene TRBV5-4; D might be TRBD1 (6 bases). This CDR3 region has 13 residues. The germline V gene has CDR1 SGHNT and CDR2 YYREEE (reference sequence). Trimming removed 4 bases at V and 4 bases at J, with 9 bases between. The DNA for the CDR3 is TGTGCCAGCAGCGTGGACAGATACAATGAGCAGTTCTTC. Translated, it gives CASSVDRYNEQFF.

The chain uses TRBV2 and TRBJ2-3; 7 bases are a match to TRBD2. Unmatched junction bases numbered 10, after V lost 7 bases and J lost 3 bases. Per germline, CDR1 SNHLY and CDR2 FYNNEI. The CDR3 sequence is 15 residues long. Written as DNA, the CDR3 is TGTGCCAGCACCCCGGCGGGAGTGGGGACAGATACGCAGTATTTT. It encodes CASTPAGVGTDTQYF. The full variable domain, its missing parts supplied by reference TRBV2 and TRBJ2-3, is EPEVTQTPSHQVTQMGQEVILRCVPISNHLYFYWYRQILGQKVEFLVSFYNNEISEKSEIFDDQFSVERPDGSNFTLKIRSTKLEDSAMYFCASTPAGVGTDTQYFGPGTRLTVL.

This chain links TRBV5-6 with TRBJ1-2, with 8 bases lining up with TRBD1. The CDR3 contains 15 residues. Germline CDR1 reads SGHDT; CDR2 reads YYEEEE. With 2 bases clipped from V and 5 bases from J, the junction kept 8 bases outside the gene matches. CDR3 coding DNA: TGTGCCAGCAGCTTTGGGACAGGTGGTTTTTATGGCTACACCTTC. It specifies CASSFGTGGFYGYTF.

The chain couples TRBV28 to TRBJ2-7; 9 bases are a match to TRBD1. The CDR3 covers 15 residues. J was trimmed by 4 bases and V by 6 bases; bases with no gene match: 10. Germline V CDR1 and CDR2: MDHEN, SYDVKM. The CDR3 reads CASRPTGGTSYEQYF. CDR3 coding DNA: TGTGCCAGCAGACCAACAGGGGGCACGTCGTACGAGCAGTACTTC.

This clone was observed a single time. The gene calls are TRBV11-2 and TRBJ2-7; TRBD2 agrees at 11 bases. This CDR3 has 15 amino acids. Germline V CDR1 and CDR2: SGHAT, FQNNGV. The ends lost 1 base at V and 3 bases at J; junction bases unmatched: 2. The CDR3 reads CASSLAGLAVYEQYF. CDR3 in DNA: TGTGCCAGCAGCTTAGCGGGACTAGCGGTCTACGAGCAGTACTTC.

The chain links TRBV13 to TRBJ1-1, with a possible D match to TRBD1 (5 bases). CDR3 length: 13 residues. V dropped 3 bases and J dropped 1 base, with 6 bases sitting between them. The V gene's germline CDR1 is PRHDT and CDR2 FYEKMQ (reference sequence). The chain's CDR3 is CASSFTGNTEAFF. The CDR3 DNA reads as TGTGCCAGCAGCTTTACAGGGAACACTGAAGCTTTCTTT.

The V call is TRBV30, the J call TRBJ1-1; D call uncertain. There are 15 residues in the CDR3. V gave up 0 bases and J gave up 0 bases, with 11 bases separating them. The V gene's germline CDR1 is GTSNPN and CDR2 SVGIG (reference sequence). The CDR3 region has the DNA TGTGCCTGGAGTGTTCTCAGACACATGAACACTGAAGCTTTCTTT. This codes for CAWSVLRHMNTEAFF.

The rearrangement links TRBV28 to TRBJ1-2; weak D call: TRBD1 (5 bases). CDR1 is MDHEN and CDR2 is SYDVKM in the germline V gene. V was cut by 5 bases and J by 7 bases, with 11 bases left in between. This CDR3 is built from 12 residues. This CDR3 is CASSENRSGYTF. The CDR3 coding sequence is TGTGCCAGCAGTGAGAACAGGTCTGGCTACACCTTC.

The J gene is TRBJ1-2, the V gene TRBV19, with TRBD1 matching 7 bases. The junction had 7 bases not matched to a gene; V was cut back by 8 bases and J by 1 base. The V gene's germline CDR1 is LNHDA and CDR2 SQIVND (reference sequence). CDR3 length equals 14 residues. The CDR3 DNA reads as TGTGCCAGTTCCTGGGACAGCTTTAACTATGGCTACACCTTC. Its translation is CASSWDSFNYGYTF.

The CDR3 spells CASGLGQNTDTQYF. The CDR3 DNA reads TGTGCTAGTGGTTTGGGACAAAACACAGATACGCAGTATTTT. The gene calls are TRBV12-5 and TRBJ2-3; no definite D call. The CDR3 extends over 14 amino acids. Germline CDR1 LGHNT, CDR2 FRNRAP. V lost 1 base, J lost 2 bases, and 7 bases lay in between.

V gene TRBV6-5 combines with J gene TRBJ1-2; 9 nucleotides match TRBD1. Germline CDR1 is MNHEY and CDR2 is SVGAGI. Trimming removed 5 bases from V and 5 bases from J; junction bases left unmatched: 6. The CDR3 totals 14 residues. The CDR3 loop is CASSHRGLAYGYTF. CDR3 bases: TGTGCCAGCAGTCACAGGGGGCTGGCGTATGGCTACACCTTC.

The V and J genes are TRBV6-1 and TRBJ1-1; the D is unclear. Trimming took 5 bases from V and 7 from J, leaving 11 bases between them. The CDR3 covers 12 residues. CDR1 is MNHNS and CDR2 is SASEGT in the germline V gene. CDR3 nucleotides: TGTGCCAGCAGTCCGACCCGGGATGAAGCTTTCTTT. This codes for CASSPTRDEAFF.

This chain's CDR3 is CASSSRGGTGAHYGYTF. The CDR3 coding sequence is TGTGCCAGCAGCTCCCGTGGCGGAACAGGGGCTCACTATGGCTACACCTTC. J is TRBJ1-2 and V is TRBV7-9; 7 bases line up with TRBD1. The CDR3 consists of 17 residues. Trimming cost V 4 bases and J 3 bases; bases outside gene matches: 14. The germline V gene encodes CDR1 SEHNR and CDR2 FQNEAQ (reference sequence).

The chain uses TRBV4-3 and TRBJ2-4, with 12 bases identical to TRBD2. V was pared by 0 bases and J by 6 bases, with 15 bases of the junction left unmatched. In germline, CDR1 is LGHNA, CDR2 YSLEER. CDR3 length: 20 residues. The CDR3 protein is CASSQEVGLAGGPVRNIQYF. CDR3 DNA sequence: TGCGCCAGCAGCCAAGAAGTTGGTCTAGCGGGGGGGCCAGTCAGAAACATTCAGTACTTC.

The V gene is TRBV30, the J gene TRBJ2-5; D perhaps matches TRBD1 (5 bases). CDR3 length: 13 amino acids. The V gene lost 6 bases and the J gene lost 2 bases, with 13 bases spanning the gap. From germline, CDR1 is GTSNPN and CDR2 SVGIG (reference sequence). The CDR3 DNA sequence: TGTGCCTGCAGCCTCGACAGACAAGAGACCCAGTACTTC. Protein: CACSLDRQETQYF.

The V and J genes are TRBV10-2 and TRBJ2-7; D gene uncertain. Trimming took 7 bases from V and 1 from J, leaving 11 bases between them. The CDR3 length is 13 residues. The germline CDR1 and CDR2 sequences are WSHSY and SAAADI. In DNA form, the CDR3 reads TGCGCCAGCACGTACTCCGATTCCTACGAGCAGTACTTC. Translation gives CASTYSDSYEQYF.

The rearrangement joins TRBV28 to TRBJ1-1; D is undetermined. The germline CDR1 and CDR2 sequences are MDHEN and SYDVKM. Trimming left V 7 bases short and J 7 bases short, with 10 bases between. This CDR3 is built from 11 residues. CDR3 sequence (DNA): TGTGCCAGCACCTTGTTCAGTGAAGCTTTCTTT. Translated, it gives CASTLFSEAFF.

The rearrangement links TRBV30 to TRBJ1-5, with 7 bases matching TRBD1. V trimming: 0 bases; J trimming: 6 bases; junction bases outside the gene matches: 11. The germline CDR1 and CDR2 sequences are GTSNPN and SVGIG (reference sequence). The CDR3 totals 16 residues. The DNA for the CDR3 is TGTGCCTGGAGTGTCGACAGGGTGGGGATATCTCAGCCCCAGCATTTT. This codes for CAWSVDRVGISQPQHF. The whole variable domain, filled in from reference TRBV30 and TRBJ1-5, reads SQTIHQWPATLVQPVGSPLSLECTVEGTSNPNLYWYRQAAGRGLQLLFYSVGIGQISSEVPQNLSASRPQDRQFILSSKKLLLSDSGFYLCAWSVDRVGISQPQHFGDGTRLSIL.

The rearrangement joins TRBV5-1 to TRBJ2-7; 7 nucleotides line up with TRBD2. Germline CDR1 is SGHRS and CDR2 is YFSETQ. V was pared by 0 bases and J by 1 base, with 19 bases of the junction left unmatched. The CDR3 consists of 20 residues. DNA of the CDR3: TGCGCCAGCAGCTTGGTCCGCCTAGCGGCCGGAGAAACGTGGTCCTACGAGCAGTACTTC. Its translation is CASSLVRLAAGETWSYEQYF.

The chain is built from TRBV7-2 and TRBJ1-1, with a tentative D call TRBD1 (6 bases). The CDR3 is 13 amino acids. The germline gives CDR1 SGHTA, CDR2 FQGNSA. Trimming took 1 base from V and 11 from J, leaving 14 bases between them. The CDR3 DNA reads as TGTGCCAGCAGCTTAGAAGCGGTTCAGGGGGCTTTCTTT. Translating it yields CASSLEAVQGAFF. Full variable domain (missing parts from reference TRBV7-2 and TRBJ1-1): GAGVSQSPSNKVTEKGKDVELRCDPISGHTALYWYRQSLGQGLEFLIYFQGNSAPDKSGLPSDRFSAERTGGSVSTLTIQRTQQEDSAVYLCASSLEAVQGAFFGQGTRLTVV.

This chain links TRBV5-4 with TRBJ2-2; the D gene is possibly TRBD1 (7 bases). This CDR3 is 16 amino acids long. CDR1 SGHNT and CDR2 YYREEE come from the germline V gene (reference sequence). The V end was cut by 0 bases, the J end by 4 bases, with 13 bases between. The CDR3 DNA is TGTGCCAGCAGCTTGGACCAGGGGGGCCCCACCGGGGAGCTGTTTTTT. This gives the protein CASSLDQGGPTGELFF.

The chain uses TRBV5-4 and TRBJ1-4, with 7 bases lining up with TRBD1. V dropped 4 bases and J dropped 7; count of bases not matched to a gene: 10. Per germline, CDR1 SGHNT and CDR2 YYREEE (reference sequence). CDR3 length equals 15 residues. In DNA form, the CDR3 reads TGTGCCAGCAGCCCAAAAACAGGGGCCGCTGAAAAACTGTTTTTT. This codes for CASSPKTGAAEKLFF. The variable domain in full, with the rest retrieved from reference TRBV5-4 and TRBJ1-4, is ETGVTQSPTHLIKTRGQQVTLRCSSQSGHNTVSWYQQALGQGPQFIFQYYREEENGRGNFPPRFSGLQFPNYSSELNVNALELDDSALYLCASSPKTGAAEKLFFGSGTQLSVL.

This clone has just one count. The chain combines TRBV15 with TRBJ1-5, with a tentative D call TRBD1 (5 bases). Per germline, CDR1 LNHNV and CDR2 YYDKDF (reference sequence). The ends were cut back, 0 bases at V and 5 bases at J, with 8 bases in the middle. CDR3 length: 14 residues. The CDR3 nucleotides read TGTGCCACCAGCAGAGACAGGGCAGATCAGCCCCAGCATTTT. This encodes CATSRDRADQPQHF.